These T cell receptor beta chains were read from a single sample in a study of T cell responses to AZD1222 COVID-19 vaccine. TCRdb's copy holds only in-frame clones and misses some; the assay was immunoSEQ multiplex PCR. Here the sample spans about 110,000 clones, roughly 84% being singletons. The starting material was peripheral blood, obtained on day 0 of AZD1222 vaccination. The source of these receptors is an adult in good health. Both conserved end residues are part of each CDR3. A D gene is named only where the DNA matches it firmly. A row's size may be missing; if present it is once, few, many or a size class.

d_gene: .; v_gene: TRBV4-2; j_gene: TRBJ1-1; abundance: once; CDR3aa: CASSQSREREWAFF; CDR3nt: TGTGCCAGCAGCCAAAGCAGGGAGAGAGAGTGGGCTTTCTTT
d_gene: .; v_gene: TRBV6-2/TRBV6-3; j_gene: TRBJ2-3; abundance: .; CDR3aa: CASSSQPDTQYF; CDR3nt: TGTGCCAGCAGTTCCCAACCAGATACGCAGTATTTT
d_gene: .; v_gene: TRBV6-1; j_gene: TRBJ2-3; abundance: .; CDR3aa: CASSEAWPSTDTQYF; CDR3nt: TGTGCCAGCAGTGAAGCCTGGCCTAGCACAGATACGCAGTATTTT
d_gene: TRBD2; v_gene: TRBV6-1; j_gene: TRBJ2-7; abundance: .; CDR3aa: CASSDPQVTSGVYEQYF; CDR3nt: TGTGCCAGCAGTGACCCCCAAGTTACTAGCGGGGTCTACGAGCAGTACTTC
d_gene: .; v_gene: TRBV19; j_gene: TRBJ1-1; abundance: .; CDR3aa: CASSIEVGFLMNTEAFF; CDR3nt: TGTGCCAGTAGTATCGAGGTCGGCTTCCTTATGAACACTGAAGCTTTCTTT
d_gene: .; v_gene: TRBV19; j_gene: TRBJ2-3; abundance: few; CDR3aa: CASSRAGSTDTQYF; CDR3nt: TGTGCCAGTAGTCGTGCGGGAAGCACAGATACGCAGTATTTT
d_gene: .; v_gene: TRBV6-1; j_gene: TRBJ1-2; abundance: .; CDR3aa: CASSEIRGAPSLYTF; CDR3nt: TGTGCCAGCAGTGAAATTCGGGGAGCTCCTAGCCTCTACACCTTC
d_gene: .; v_gene: TRBV7-9; j_gene: TRBJ2-7; abundance: .; CDR3aa: CASISDGREQYF; CDR3nt: TGTGCCAGCATCTCGGACGGTCGCGAGCAGTACTTC
d_gene: .; v_gene: TRBV2; j_gene: TRBJ1-1; abundance: .; CDR3aa: CASSESLGVGGEAFF; CDR3nt: TGTGCCAGCAGTGAAAGCCTTGGGGTTGGCGGTGAAGCTTTCTTT
d_gene: .; v_gene: TRBV7-8; j_gene: TRBJ2-5; abundance: .; CDR3aa: CASSLDRDLKETQYF; CDR3nt: TGTGCCAGCAGCTTAGACAGAGACCTTAAAGAGACCCAGTACTTC
d_gene: .; v_gene: TRBV4-3; j_gene: TRBJ2-7; abundance: .; CDR3aa: CASSQGLASYEQYF; CDR3nt: TGCGCCAGCAGCCAAGGTCTGGCCTCCTACGAGCAGTACTTC
d_gene: .; v_gene: TRBV19; j_gene: TRBJ2-7; abundance: .; CDR3aa: CASSRPRDLGYYEQYF; CDR3nt: TGTGCCAGTAGCCGACCCCGGGACCTAGGATACTACGAGCAGTACTTC
d_gene: .; v_gene: TRBV4-3; j_gene: TRBJ1-1; abundance: .; CDR3aa: CASSQEPRATEAFF; CDR3nt: TGCGCCAGCAGCCAAGAGCCCCGGGCCACTGAAGCTTTCTTT
d_gene: .; v_gene: TRBV6-4; j_gene: TRBJ1-1; abundance: .; CDR3aa: CASSTTHGNTEAFF; CDR3nt: TGTGCCAGCAGTACAACTCATGGGAACACTGAAGCTTTCTTT
d_gene: TRBD1; v_gene: TRBV5-1; j_gene: TRBJ1-2; abundance: .; CDR3aa: CASSSGQGGFSNYGYTF; CDR3nt: TGCGCCAGCAGCTCAGGACAGGGGGGGTTTTCCAACTATGGCTACACCTTC
d_gene: .; v_gene: TRBV5-1; j_gene: TRBJ1-4; abundance: .; CDR3aa: CASGAGTNEKLFF; CDR3nt: TGCGCCAGCGGGGCAGGAACTAATGAAAAACTGTTTTTT
d_gene: .; v_gene: TRBV7-9; j_gene: TRBJ1-3; abundance: .; CDR3aa: CASSPDSQSGNTIYF; CDR3nt: TGTGCCAGCAGCCCGGACAGTCAGTCGGGAAACACCATATATTTT
d_gene: .; v_gene: TRBV3-1/TRBV3-2; j_gene: TRBJ2-1; abundance: .; CDR3aa: CASSDGTFNYNEQFF; CDR3nt: TGTGCCAGCAGCGATGGGACTTTTAACTACAATGAGCAGTTCTTC
d_gene: .; v_gene: TRBV3-1/TRBV3-2; j_gene: TRBJ2-7; abundance: .; CDR3aa: CASSQLNYEQYF; CDR3nt: TGTGCCAGCAGCCAGTTGAACTACGAGCAGTACTTC
d_gene: .; v_gene: TRBV7-8; j_gene: TRBJ1-4; abundance: .; CDR3aa: CASSSRQGLTNEKLFF; CDR3nt: TGTGCCAGCAGCTCCCGCCAGGGACTGACTAATGAAAAACTGTTTTTT
d_gene: .; v_gene: TRBV5-1; j_gene: TRBJ1-1; abundance: .; CDR3aa: CASSLEGGTTEAFF; CDR3nt: TGCGCCAGCAGCTTGGAGGGGGGGACCACTGAAGCTTTCTTT
d_gene: .; v_gene: TRBV4-1; j_gene: TRBJ2-7; abundance: .; CDR3aa: CASSQGPGSPYEQYF; CDR3nt: TGCGCCAGCAGCCAAGGCCCTGGGAGCCCCTACGAGCAGTACTTC